The rows below give T cell receptor beta chains drawn from one sample of a study of tumor and adjacent non-tumor tissue in lung cancer. In TCRdb, the multiplex PCR reads were re-called with MiXCR into one record per CDR3 protein. The sample includes roughly 43,000 distinct CDR3 sequences, 60% seen only once; the top ten take under 60%. The sample consisted of distant non-tumor lung tissue. These receptors all stem from a man aged 45-65 years with non-small cell lung cancer. Each CDR3 is given with its conserved first and last residue. Fields, in order: clone size, D gene, V gene, J gene, CDR3 DNA, CDR3 protein. D genes are given only for firm matches. A clone size is listed for some rows: how often the clone was seen (once, few, many), or a class if it is expanded.

size: many; D: TRBD2; V: TRBV5-4; J: TRBJ2-3; DNA: TGTGCCAGCAGCTTAAGCGGGAGGGCCCCAGATACGCAGTATTTT; CDR3: CASSLSGRAPDTQYF
size: .; D: .; V: TRBV2; J: TRBJ2-1; DNA: TGTGCCAGCCAAACTAGTAACCCGGGTAATGAGCAGTTCTTC; CDR3: CASQTSNPGNEQFF
size: .; D: .; V: TRBV6-5; J: TRBJ1-5; DNA: TGTGTCAGCAATTACTCGACGGGGTCACATCAGCCCCAGCATTTT; CDR3: CVSNYSTGSHQPQHF
size: .; D: .; V: TRBV11-1; J: TRBJ2-1; DNA: TGTACCAGCAGCTTAGGAGCGATTGGGGGAGAGGAGGAGTTCTTC; CDR3: CTSSLGAIGGEEEFF
size: .; D: .; V: TRBV6-5; J: TRBJ2-5; DNA: TGCGCCAGCAGTTACGGTAGGGGTTCGGAGATCCAGTACTTC; CDR3: CASSYGRGSEIQYF
size: few; D: .; V: TRBV28; J: TRBJ2-3; DNA: TGTGCCAGCAGTTCGCTCTATGAGGGGATTTTCCCAGATACGCAGTATTTT; CDR3: CASSSLYEGIFPDTQYF
size: .; D: .; V: TRBV4-2; J: TRBJ1-6; DNA: TGTGCCAGCAGTCAAGGTGGGACAAATAATTCACCCCCCCACTTT; CDR3: CASSQGGTNNSPPHF
size: .; D: .; V: TRBV11-2; J: TRBJ2-2; DNA: TGTACCAGCAGCCCAGGGACAAGATCCGCCGGGGAGCTGTTTTTT; CDR3: CTSSPGTRSAGELFF
size: .; D: .; V: TRBV29-1; J: TRBJ2-7; DNA: TGCAGCGTTGTCTACGGGACGGGGGCTACCTACGAGCAGTACTTC; CDR3: CSVVYGTGATYEQYF
size: many; D: .; V: TRBV29-1; J: TRBJ2-3; DNA: TGCAGCGTTGCGGGCCCACGGAGCGCAGATACGCAGTATTTT; CDR3: CSVAGPRSADTQYF
size: .; D: .; V: TRBV20-1; J: TRBJ2-5; DNA: TGCAGTGCTAGAGTGGCGGAGACCCAGTACTTC; CDR3: CSARVAETQYF
size: .; D: .; V: TRBV4-2; J: TRBJ1-4; DNA: TGTGCCAACAGCCAGGAGGACAGCGGGGTTGAAAAACTGTTTTTT; CDR3: CANSQEDSGVEKLFF
size: once; D: .; V: TRBV2; J: TRBJ2-1; DNA: TGTGCCAGCGGAACGTACAGACCGAGCTCCTACAATGAGCAGTTCTTC; CDR3: CASGTYRPSSYNEQFF
size: many; D: .; V: TRBV25-1; J: TRBJ2-5; DNA: TGTGCCAGCAGTGAATTCGTGGCGGGATTTTATGAGACCCAGTACTTC; CDR3: CASSEFVAGFYETQYF
size: .; D: .; V: TRBV4-2; J: TRBJ2-2; DNA: TGTGCCTGTTTTGGCGGGAACTCCGGGGAGCTGTTTTTT; CDR3: CACFGGNSGELFF
size: .; D: .; V: TRBV6-6; J: TRBJ2-7; DNA: TGTGCCAGCAGTCGCTCCGAACTGGAACAGTCCTACGAGCAGTACTTC; CDR3: CASSRSELEQSYEQYF
size: .; D: TRBD1; V: TRBV7-3; J: TRBJ2-1; DNA: TGTGCCAGCAGCGCCCGGGACAGCTCCTACAATGAGCAGTTCTTC; CDR3: CASSARDSSYNEQFF
size: .; D: .; V: TRBV11-3; J: TRBJ2-7; DNA: TGTGCAAGCAGCTTAGAAAGGGGCGAGCAGTACTTC; CDR3: CASSLERGEQYF
size: once; D: .; V: TRBV5-8; J: TRBJ1-1; DNA: TGTGCTAGCAGCTTGTATGGGGGGCAGGGTCAAGCTTTCTTT; CDR3: CASSLYGGQGQAFF
size: few; D: .; V: TRBV28; J: TRBJ2-5; DNA: TGTGCCAGCAGTTTAGGGGTGTCCCGGGACCCCAATAAACAAGAGACCCAGTACTTC; CDR3: CASSLGVSRDPNKQETQYF
size: .; D: .; V: TRBV6-5; J: TRBJ2-1; DNA: TGTGCCAGCAGTTACCAACCCGGCACAAGCGATGAGCGGTTCTTC; CDR3: CASSYQPGTSDERFF
size: .; D: .; V: TRBV6-5; J: TRBJ1-6; DNA: TGTGCCAGCAGTTACAGGATGGACATCCATAATTCACCCCTCCACTTT; CDR3: CASSYRMDIHNSPLHF
size: many; D: .; V: TRBV20-1; J: TRBJ2-1; DNA: TGCAGTGCGGGGAGAAATGAGCAGTTCTTC; CDR3: CSAGRNEQFF
size: .; D: .; V: TRBV6-1; J: TRBJ2-1; DNA: TGTGCCAGCAGTGATCACAGGGACTACGATGAGCAGTTCTTC; CDR3: CASSDHRDYDEQFF
size: .; D: .; V: TRBV5-1; J: TRBJ2-5; DNA: TGCGGCAGCAGCTTGGCCGGAAAAGGTCGAAGGGGGGAGACCCAGTACTTC; CDR3: CGSSLAGKGRRGETQYF